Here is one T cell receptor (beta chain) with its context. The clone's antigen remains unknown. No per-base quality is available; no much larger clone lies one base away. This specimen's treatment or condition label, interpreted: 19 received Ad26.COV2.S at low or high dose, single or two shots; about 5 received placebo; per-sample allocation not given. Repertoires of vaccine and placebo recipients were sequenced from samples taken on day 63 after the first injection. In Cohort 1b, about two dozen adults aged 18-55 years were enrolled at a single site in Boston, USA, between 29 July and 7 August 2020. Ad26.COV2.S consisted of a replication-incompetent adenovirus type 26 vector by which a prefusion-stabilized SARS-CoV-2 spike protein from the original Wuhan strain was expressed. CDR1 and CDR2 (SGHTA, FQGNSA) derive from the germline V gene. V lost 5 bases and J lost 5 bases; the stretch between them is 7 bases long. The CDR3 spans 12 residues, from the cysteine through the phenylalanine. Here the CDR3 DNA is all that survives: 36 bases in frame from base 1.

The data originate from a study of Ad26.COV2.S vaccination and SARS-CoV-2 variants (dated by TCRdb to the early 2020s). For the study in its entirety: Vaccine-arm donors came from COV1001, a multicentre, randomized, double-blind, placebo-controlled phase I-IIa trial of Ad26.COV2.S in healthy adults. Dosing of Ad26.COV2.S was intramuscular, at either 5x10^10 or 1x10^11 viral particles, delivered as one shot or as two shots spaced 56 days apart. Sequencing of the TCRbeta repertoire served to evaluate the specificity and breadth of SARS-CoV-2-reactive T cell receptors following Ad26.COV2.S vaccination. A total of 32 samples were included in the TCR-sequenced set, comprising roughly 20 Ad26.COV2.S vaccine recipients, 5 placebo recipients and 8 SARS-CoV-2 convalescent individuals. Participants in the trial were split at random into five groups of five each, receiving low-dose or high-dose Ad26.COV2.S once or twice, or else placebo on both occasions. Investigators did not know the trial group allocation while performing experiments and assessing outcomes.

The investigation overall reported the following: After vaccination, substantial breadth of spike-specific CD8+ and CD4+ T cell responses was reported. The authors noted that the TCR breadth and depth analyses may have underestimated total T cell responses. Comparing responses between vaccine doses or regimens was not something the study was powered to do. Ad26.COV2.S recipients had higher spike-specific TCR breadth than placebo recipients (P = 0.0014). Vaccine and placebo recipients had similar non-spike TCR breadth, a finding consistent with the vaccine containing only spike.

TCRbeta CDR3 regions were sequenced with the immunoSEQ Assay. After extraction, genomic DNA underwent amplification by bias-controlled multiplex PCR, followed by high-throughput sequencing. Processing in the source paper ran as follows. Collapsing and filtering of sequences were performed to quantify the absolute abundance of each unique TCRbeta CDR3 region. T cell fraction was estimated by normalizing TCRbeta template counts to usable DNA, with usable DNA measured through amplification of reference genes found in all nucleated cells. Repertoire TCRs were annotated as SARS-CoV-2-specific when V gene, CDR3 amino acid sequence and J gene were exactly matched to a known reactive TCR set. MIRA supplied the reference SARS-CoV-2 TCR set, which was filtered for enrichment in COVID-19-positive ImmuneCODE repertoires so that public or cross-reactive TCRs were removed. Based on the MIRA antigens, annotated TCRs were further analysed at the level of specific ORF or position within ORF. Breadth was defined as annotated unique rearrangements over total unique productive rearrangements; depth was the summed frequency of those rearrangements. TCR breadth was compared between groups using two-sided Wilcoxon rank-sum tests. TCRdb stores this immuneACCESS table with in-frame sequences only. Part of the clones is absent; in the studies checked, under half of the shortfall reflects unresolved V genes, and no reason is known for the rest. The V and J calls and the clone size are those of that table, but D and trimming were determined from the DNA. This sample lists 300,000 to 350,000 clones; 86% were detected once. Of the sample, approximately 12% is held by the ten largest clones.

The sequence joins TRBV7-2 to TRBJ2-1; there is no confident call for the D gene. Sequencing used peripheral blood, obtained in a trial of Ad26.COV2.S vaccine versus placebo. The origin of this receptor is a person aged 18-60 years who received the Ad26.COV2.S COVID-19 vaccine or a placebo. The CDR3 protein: CASSLLNNEQFF. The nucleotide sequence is TGTGCCAGCAGCCTCCTCAACAATGAGCAGTTCTTC.